These 29 T cell receptor beta chains were all obtained from the same sample, sequenced in a study of cytomegalovirus exposure and HLA in healthy donors (dated by TCRdb to between 2016 and 2019). The receptor library was made with the immunoSEQ multiplex PCR assay. A mixture of 60 forward primers for TCR Vbeta segments and 13 reverse primers for TCR Jbeta segments was used in the multiplex PCR. In TCRdb, the immuneACCESS table is reduced to in-frame sequences with V and J assigned. These tables do not hold every clone; where another copy was compared, an unresolved V gene accounts for under half, and the others remain unexplained. The sample includes about 86,000 clones, with 70% to 75% observed a single time. About 6.2% of the sample belongs to the ten largest clones. Sequencing was done on a sample of PBMCs. The receptors derive from a woman aged 45-59 years in good health and CMV-seropositive.

This clone was found a few times. The chain uses TRBV28 and TRBJ2-1; 14 bases line up with TRBD2. The CDR3 has 18 amino acids. The junction had 10 bases not matched to a gene; V was cut back by 3 bases and J by 6 bases. CDR1 and CDR2 from the germline V gene are MDHEN and SYDVKM. The DNA for the CDR3 is TGTGCCAGCAGTTTCTCCCGACTAGCGGGAGGGGGTTCCAATGAGCAGTTCTTC. Residues: CASSFSRLAGGGSNEQFF.

There are a few counts of this clone. The chain carries TRBV6-5 and TRBJ1-1, with D unclear. CDR1 and CDR2 (germline): MNHEY, SVGAGI. CDR3 length: 14 amino acids. V gave up 0 bases and J gave up 1 base, with 6 bases separating them. As DNA, the CDR3 is TGTGCCAGCAGTTACTCGAAGAGGAACACTGAAGCTTTCTTT. Translated: CASSYSKRNTEAFF.

The J gene is TRBJ1-1, the V gene TRBV5-4; D gene unclear. CDR1 and CDR2 from the germline V gene are SGHNT and YYREEE (reference sequence). The CDR3 extends over 12 amino acids. Trimming took off 2 bases at V and 7 bases at J, with 9 bases between the two ends. CDR3 sequence: CASSFDELEAFF. The CDR3, as DNA: TGTGCCAGCAGCTTCGATGAACTTGAAGCTTTCTTT.

The chain couples TRBV4-1 to TRBJ2-7, with D perhaps TRBD1 (6 bases). This CDR3 spans 17 amino acids. Trimming took off 0 bases at V and 0 bases at J, with 15 bases between the two ends. Germline V gene data show CDR1 as MGHRA and CDR2 as YSYEKL. The CDR3 coding sequence is TGCGCCAGCAGCCAAGATCAGAGACAGGCCTACTCCTACGAGCAGTACTTC. Amino acids: CASSQDQRQAYSYEQYF.

The chain employs TRBV19 and TRBJ1-2; 8 bases line up with TRBD1. This CDR3 region has 16 residues. Germline assignment: CDR1 LNHDA and CDR2 SQIVND (reference sequence). The J segment lost 5 bases and the V segment lost 5 bases, leaving 13 bases of the junction unmatched. The CDR3: CASSPFSTDRVYGYTF. CDR3 nucleotides: TGTGCCAGTAGTCCGTTTAGTACGGACAGGGTATATGGCTACACCTTC.

V is TRBV5-6 and J is TRBJ2-5, with 7 bases fitting TRBD1. The assigned J gene may be wrong: the sequence end matches TRBJ2-7 better. This CDR3 region has 12 residues. The germline gives CDR1 SGHDT, CDR2 YYEEEE. CDR3 sequence: CASSLRQGEQYF. The CDR3 DNA follows: TGTGCCAGCAGCTTGAGACAGGGCGAGCAGTACTTC.

The chain carries TRBV10-1 and TRBJ2-7, with TRBD2 as a possible D gene (6 bases). This CDR3 region has 13 residues. Germline CDR1 is WNHNN and CDR2 is SYGVQD (reference sequence). The V and J ends lost 10 bases and 4 bases respectively, with 17 bases between them. CDR3 protein: CAIVLRGTYEQYF. The CDR3 nucleotides are TGCGCCATTGTTTTGCGGGGCACTTACGAGCAGTACTTC.

This clone was found many times. Other nucleotide sequences in the sample specify the same CDR3. The chain employs TRBV5-5 and TRBJ2-1, with 9 bases fitting TRBD1. The CDR3 has 15 residues. The V segment lost 0 bases and the J segment 4 bases; nucleotides outside the gene matches: 2. CDR1 and CDR2 from the germline V gene are SGHKS and YYEKEE (reference sequence). CDR3 loop: CASSLEQGAYNEQFF. The CDR3 nucleotides read TGTGCCAGCAGCTTGGAACAGGGGGCTTACAATGAGCAGTTCTTC.

The rearrangement uses TRBV30 and TRBJ1-3; 9 nucleotides align to TRBD1. Germline V gene sequence: CDR1 GTSNPN, CDR2 SVGIG (reference sequence). Trimming cost V 0 bases and J 4 bases; bases outside gene matches: 4. The CDR3 length is 15 residues. CDR3 in amino acids: CAWSVAGTGGNTIYF. The CDR3 DNA reads TGTGCCTGGAGTGTAGCCGGGACAGGGGGAAACACCATATATTTT.

Only one count was recorded for this clone. V and J are TRBV10-2 and TRBJ1-2; D remains unclear. Trimming cost V 3 bases and J 4 bases, with 6 bases left between them. In germline, CDR1 is WSHSY, CDR2 SAAADI. The CDR3 sequence is 12 residues long. The DNA for the CDR3 is TGCGCCAGCAGTGAACGCAGCTATGGCTACACCTTC. The encoded protein is CASSERSYGYTF.

V is TRBV6-5 and J is TRBJ2-7, with TRBD2 identical over 12 bases. V gave up 6 bases and J gave up 1 base; unmatched junction bases: 1. This CDR3 comprises 14 residues. Germline V gene sequence: CDR1 MNHEY, CDR2 SVGAGI. This CDR3 reads CASRTSGSSYEQYF. The CDR3 DNA reads as TGTGCCAGCAGGACTAGCGGGAGTTCCTACGAGCAGTACTTC.

The chain uses TRBV30 and TRBJ2-5; tentative D call: TRBD1 (7 bases). Germline V lookup: CDR1 GTSNPN, CDR2 SVGIG (reference sequence). This CDR3 region has 14 residues. V dropped 3 bases and J dropped 5 bases, with 16 bases sitting between them. The CDR3 sequence: CAWSPGGPGETQYF. CDR3 nucleotide sequence: TGTGCCTGGAGCCCAGGGGGGCCGGGGGAGACCCAGTACTTC.

The genes are TRBV28 and TRBJ1-1; D not certain. The CDR3 covers 11 residues. Trimming removed 6 bases from V and 3 bases from J, with 5 bases in between. Germline V gene lookup returns CDR1 MDHEN and CDR2 SYDVKM. CDR3 in DNA: TGTGCCAGCAGGGGCGACACTGAAGCTTTCTTT. This sequence encodes CASRGDTEAFF.

This chain connects TRBV27 to TRBJ2-1; TRBD2 agrees at 7 bases. This CDR3 is built from 18 residues. V lost 5 bases and J lost 5; bases outside the gene matches: 18. Germline CDR1 MNHEY, CDR2 SMNVEV (reference sequence). CDR3 DNA: TGTGCCAGCAGTCCCATGCCCCCTCTAGCGGTCCGGAACAATGAGCAGTTCTTC. It encodes CASSPMPPLAVRNNEQFF.

This clone was found a few times. V and J are TRBV2 and TRBJ2-3; the match to TRBD2 covers 11 bases. Germline assignment: CDR1 SNHLY and CDR2 FYNNEI. The CDR3 is 16 amino acids. V trimming: 8 bases; J trimming: 4 bases; junction bases outside the gene matches: 11. The CDR3 coding sequence is TGTGCCAGCCACGGGGCTAGCGGGAGGTTGGCAGATACGCAGTATTTT. This sequence encodes CASHGASGRLADTQYF. The full variable domain, in which reference TRBV2 and TRBJ2-3 provide the parts outside the CDR3, is EPEVTQTPSHQVTQMGQEVILRCVPISNHLYFYWYRQILGQKVEFLVSFYNNEISEKSEIFDDQFSVERPDGSNFTLKIRSTKLEDSAMYFCASHGASGRLADTQYFGPGTRLTVL.

J is TRBJ1-2 and V is TRBV28; D uncertain. Germline CDR1 is MDHEN and CDR2 is SYDVKM. The CDR3 consists of 12 residues. V lost 5 bases to trimming and J lost 4 bases, with 8 bases between them. CDR3: CASSLLGYGYTF. The CDR3 region has the DNA TGTGCCAGCAGTCTACTAGGCTATGGCTACACCTTC.

V usage is TRBV10-3 and J usage is TRBJ2-1; 8 bases align to TRBD1. The V segment lost 8 bases and the J segment 5 bases; nucleotides outside the gene matches: 8. CDR1 and CDR2 (germline): ENHRY, SYGVKD. This CDR3 comprises 14 residues. DNA for the CDR3: TGTGCCATCGCCCGGGGACAGGACAACAATGAGCAGTTCTTC. Protein product: CAIARGQDNNEQFF.

The J gene is TRBJ2-1, the V gene TRBV19; 7 nucleotides line up with TRBD2. This CDR3 is 15 amino acids long. After removal of 6 bases from V and 6 bases from J, the junction contained 11 bases not matched to a gene. Germline assignment: CDR1 LNHDA and CDR2 SQIVND (reference sequence). As DNA, the CDR3 is TGTGCCAGTAGCCCCTGGTCGGGAGGCGGCAATGAGCAGTTCTTC. It codes for CASSPWSGGGNEQFF.

The gene calls are TRBV7-9 and TRBJ2-7, with D maybe TRBD2 (6 bases). V lost 5 bases, J lost 1 base, and 12 bases lay in between. CDR1 is SEHNR, CDR2 FQNEAQ, per germline (reference sequence). The CDR3 is 14 amino acids. CDR3 DNA: TGTGCCAGCAGCGAACCGGGACTGTCCTACGAGCAGTACTTC. It specifies CASSEPGLSYEQYF.

This clone has a single count. V is TRBV15 and J is TRBJ1-2; D is possibly TRBD1 (5 bases). Trimming took 3 bases from V and 5 from J, leaving 13 bases between them. Germline lookup yields CDR1 LNHNV and CDR2 YYDKDF (reference sequence). The CDR3 is 14 amino acids. As DNA, the CDR3 is TGTGCCACCAGCAGGGACGGGGGGTTTTATGGCTACACCTTC. Translating gives CATSRDGGFYGYTF.

This chain joins TRBV5-4 and TRBJ2-1; 9 nucleotides align to TRBD2. Germline CDR1 is SGHNT and CDR2 is YYREEE (reference sequence). The CDR3 contains 17 residues. V lost 3 bases and J lost 5; bases outside the gene matches: 12. CDR3 in DNA: TGTGCCAGCAGCTCCATTCCAGGACTAGCGTTGAACAATGAGCAGTTCTTC. It translates to CASSSIPGLALNNEQFF.

For this clone: One end of the junction does not line up with germline, which may come from a read error. This chain joins TRBV7-7 and TRBJ2-1; the D gene is possibly TRBD1 (5 bases). The CDR3 spans 13 residues. Per the germline V gene, CDR1 is SSHAT and CDR2 is FNYEAQ (reference sequence). In DNA form, the CDR3 reads TGTGCTAGCAGCTTAGCCAGGGATGGTGAGCAGTTCTTC. Its translation: CASSLARDGEQFF.

The chain links TRBV2 to TRBJ2-7; TRBD2 agrees at 7 bases. Germline CDR1 SNHLY, CDR2 FYNNEI. The CDR3 extends over 14 amino acids. V was clipped by 6 bases and J by 5 bases; unmatched bases: 10. This CDR3 reads CASSHLAALDEQYF. The CDR3 nucleotides are TGTGCCAGCAGCCACCTAGCGGCCTTAGACGAGCAGTACTTC.

The chain recombines TRBV6-6 with TRBJ2-4, with TRBD2 matching over 11 bases. Germline assignment: CDR1 MNHNY and CDR2 SVGAGI (reference sequence). Trimming removed 2 bases from V and 5 bases from J; junction bases left unmatched: 2. This CDR3 spans 15 amino acids. CDR3 bases: TGTGCCAGCAGTTACCTAGCGGGAGGACAAAACATTCAGTACTTC. Its protein is CASSYLAGGQNIQYF.

The chain uses TRBV9 and TRBJ2-2; 12 nucleotides line up with TRBD2. This CDR3 contains 17 residues. Trimming at V came to 2 bases and at J to 2 bases, leaving 4 bases not matched to a gene. CDR1 and CDR2 (germline): SGDLS, YYNGEE. The CDR3 protein is CASSVLAGGLNTGELFF. CDR3 DNA: TGTGCCAGCAGCGTGCTAGCGGGAGGGTTAAACACCGGGGAGCTGTTTTTT.

This sequence joins TRBV30 and TRBJ2-2, with D possibly being TRBD2 (5 bases). The CDR3 sequence is 11 residues long. V lost 4 bases to trimming and J lost 5 bases, with 5 bases between them. The germline V gene has CDR1 GTSNPN and CDR2 SVGIG (reference sequence). In nucleotides, the CDR3 is TGTGCCTGGACGGGAACCGGGGAGCTGTTTTTT. This translates into CAWTGTGELFF.

This sequence joins TRBV30 and TRBJ1-2, with D possibly matching TRBD1 (6 bases). The CDR3 contains 16 residues. Germline assignment: CDR1 GTSNPN and CDR2 SVGIG (reference sequence). Between the trimmed V and J ends, which lost 5 bases and 1 base, there was a span of 20 bases. CDR3 sequence (DNA): TGTGCCTGGTACACTATAGGGGGAGTGGGTAACTATGGCTACACCTTC. It codes for CAWYTIGGVGNYGYTF.

This clone showed up just once. The gene calls are TRBV9 and TRBJ2-1, with TRBD1 identical over 7 bases. The CDR3 runs 15 residues. CDR1 and CDR2 (germline): SGDLS, YYNGEE. Trimming took 3 bases from V and 4 from J; bases not matched to a gene: 7. Here the CDR3 DNA reads TGTGCCAGCAGCGGGACAGGTTTTCGGTACAATGAGCAGTTCTTC. It codes for CASSGTGFRYNEQFF.

The chain employs TRBV6-6 and TRBJ2-7, with 9 bases fitting TRBD2. The CDR3 is 16 amino acids. Germline CDR1 is MNHNY and CDR2 is SVGAGI (reference sequence). V lost 4 bases, J lost 6 bases, and 13 bases stayed unmatched. The CDR3 spells CASSLFIGTSTGEQYF. The CDR3 bases are TGTGCCAGCAGTTTATTTATCGGGACTAGCACGGGCGAGCAGTACTTC.